The entry below gives a single T cell receptor beta chain sequence along with its context. The V gene's germline CDR1 is SGHTA and CDR2 FQGNSA. V lost 1 base to trimming and J lost 2 bases, with 9 bases between them. The CDR3 totals 15 residues. The data derive from a study of metastatic and nonmetastatic thyroid tumors. TCRdb reanalyzed the PCR reads via MiXCR. The sample holds 45,000 to 50,000 clones, more than 20% seen once. Each patient went into thyroid surgery without having received any treatment. The receptor comes from a male donor with papillary thyroid cancer or a benign thyroid nodule (not recorded which). Some clones in this sample may be carry-over from other donors' samples. The sample comprised blood. This chain joins TRBV7-2 and TRBJ1-5; possible D gene TRBD1, 6 bases. The CDR3 sequence is CASSLGRGGNQPQHF. CDR3 coding DNA: TGTGCCAGCAGCTTAGGCAGGGGTGGCAATCAGCCCCAGCATTTT.